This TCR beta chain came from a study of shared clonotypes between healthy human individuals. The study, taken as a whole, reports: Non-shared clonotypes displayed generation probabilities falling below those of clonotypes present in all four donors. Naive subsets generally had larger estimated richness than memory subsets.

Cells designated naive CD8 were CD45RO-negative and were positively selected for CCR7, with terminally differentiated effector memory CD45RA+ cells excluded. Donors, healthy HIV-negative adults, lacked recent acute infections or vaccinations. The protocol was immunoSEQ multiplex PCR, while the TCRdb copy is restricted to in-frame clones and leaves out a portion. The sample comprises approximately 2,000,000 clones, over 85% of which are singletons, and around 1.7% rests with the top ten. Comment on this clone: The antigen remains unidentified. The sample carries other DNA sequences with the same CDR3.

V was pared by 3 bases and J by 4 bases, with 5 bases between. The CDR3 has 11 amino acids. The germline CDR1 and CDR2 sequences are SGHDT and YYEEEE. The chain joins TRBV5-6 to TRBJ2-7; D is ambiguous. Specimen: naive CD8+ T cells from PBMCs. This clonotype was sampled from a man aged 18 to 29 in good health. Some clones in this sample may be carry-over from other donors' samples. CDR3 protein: CASSSIYEQYF. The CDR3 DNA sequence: TGTGCCAGCAGCTCAATATACGAGCAGTACTTC.